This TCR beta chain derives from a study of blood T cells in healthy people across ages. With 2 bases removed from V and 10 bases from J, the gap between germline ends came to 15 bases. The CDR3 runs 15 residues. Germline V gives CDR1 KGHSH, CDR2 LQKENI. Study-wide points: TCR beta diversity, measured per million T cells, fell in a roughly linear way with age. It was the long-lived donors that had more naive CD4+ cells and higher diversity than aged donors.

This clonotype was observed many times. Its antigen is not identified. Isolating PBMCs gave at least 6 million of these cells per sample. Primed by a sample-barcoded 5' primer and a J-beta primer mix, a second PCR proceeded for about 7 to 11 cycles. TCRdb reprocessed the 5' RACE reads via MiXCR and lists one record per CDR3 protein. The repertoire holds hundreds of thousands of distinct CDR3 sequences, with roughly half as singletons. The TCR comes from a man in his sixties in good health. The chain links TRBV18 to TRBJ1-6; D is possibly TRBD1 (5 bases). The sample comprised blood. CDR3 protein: CASSPIDSLGSPLHF. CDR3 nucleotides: TGTGCCAGCTCACCAATCGACAGCCTTGGGTCACCCCTCCACTTT.